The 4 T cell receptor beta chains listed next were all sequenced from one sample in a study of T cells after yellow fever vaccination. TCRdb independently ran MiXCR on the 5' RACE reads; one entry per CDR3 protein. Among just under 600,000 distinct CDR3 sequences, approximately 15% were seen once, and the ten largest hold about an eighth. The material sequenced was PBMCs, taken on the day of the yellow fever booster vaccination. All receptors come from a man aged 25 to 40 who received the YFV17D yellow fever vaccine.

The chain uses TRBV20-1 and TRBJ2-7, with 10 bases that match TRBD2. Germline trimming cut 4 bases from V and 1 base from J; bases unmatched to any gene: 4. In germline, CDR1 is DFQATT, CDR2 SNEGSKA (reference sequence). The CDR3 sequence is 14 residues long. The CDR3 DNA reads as TGCAGTGCTAAGACTAGCGGGTGGTCCTACGAGCAGTACTTC. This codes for CSAKTSGWSYEQYF.

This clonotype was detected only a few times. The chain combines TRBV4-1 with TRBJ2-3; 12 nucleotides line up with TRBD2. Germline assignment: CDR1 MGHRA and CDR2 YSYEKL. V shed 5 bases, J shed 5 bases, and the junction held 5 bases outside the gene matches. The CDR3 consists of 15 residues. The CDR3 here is CASSYGLAGIDTQYF. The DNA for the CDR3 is TGCGCCAGCAGCTACGGACTAGCGGGAATAGATACGCAGTATTTT.

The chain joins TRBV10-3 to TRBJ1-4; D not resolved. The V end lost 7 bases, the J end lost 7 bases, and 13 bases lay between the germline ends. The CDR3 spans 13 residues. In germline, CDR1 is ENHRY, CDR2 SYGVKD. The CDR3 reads CAIKPREGEKLFF. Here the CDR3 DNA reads TGTGCCATCAAACCTAGGGAGGGTGAAAAACTGTTTTTT.

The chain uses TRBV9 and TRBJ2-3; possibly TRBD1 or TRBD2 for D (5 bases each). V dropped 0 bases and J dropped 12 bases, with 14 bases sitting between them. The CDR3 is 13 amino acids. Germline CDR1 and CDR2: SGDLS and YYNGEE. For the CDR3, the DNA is TGTGCCAGCAGCGTAGATGGGGGAATGGACCAGTATTTT. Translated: CASSVDGGMDQYF.